Listed here are 23 T cell receptor beta chains from one sample, sequenced in a study of blood T cell repertoires in COVID-19. Measured with immunoSEQ multiplex PCR; TCRdb has only the in-frame clones, and not every one. The table lists some 70,000 clones, 80% to 90% of them singletons, with roughly 2.3% in the top ten. Specimen: peripheral blood. The receptors here all came from a human donor in a cohort sampled during active COVID-19.

This clone was seen only once. The chain combines TRBV7-9 with TRBJ1-2, with D possibly matching TRBD1 (5 bases). Germline-derived CDR1 and CDR2 are SEHNR and FQNEAQ (reference sequence). The V gene lost 4 bases and the J gene lost 2 bases, with 11 bases spanning the gap. CDR3 size: 14 residues. CDR3 nucleotides: TGTGCCAGCAGCTCATTAGGGGCCAACTATGGCTACACCTTC. Translated, it gives CASSSLGANYGYTF.

The chain joins TRBV6-4 to TRBJ1-4, with D maybe TRBD1 (5 bases). The germline CDR1 and CDR2 sequences are MRHNA and SNTAGT. Trimming took 8 bases from V and 8 from J, leaving 15 bases between them. This CDR3 region has 13 residues. The CDR3, as DNA: TGTGCCAGCCGAGAAGCAGGGTGGGAAAAACTGTTTTTT. Translation gives CASREAGWEKLFF.

The chain links TRBV18 to TRBJ2-6; TRBD1 might be the D (5 bases). There are 15 residues in the CDR3. Trimming stripped 6 bases from V and 0 bases from J, with 9 bases between. Per the germline V gene, CDR1 is KGHSH and CDR2 is LQKENI. CDR3 amino acids: CASSQGSSGANVLTF. The CDR3 nucleotides are TGTGCCAGCTCCCAGGGTTCCTCTGGGGCCAACGTCCTGACTTTC.

The chain has TRBV3-1 (or the pseudogene TRBV3-2) and TRBJ1-3, with D unclear. V lost 4 bases, J lost 0 bases, and 7 bases lay in between. The germline CDR1 and CDR2 sequences are LGHDT and YNNKEL (reference sequence). The CDR3 is made up of 14 amino acids. The CDR3 DNA sequence: TGTGCCAGCAGCCTAGAGAGCTCTGGAAACACCATATATTTT. Its translation is CASSLESSGNTIYF.

This chain uses TRBV6-5 with TRBJ2-7; possible D gene TRBD2, 7 bases. Trimming pared 5 bases from V and 3 bases from J, leaving 17 bases between. This CDR3 region has 15 residues. CDR1 MNHEY and CDR2 SVGAGI come from the germline V gene. The CDR3 here is CASSKNREGGYEQYF. CDR3 bases: TGTGCCAGCAGTAAAAACAGGGAGGGAGGCTACGAGCAGTACTTC.

The V call is TRBV9, the J call TRBJ2-7; D not resolved. Germline assignment: CDR1 SGDLS and CDR2 YYNGEE. V gave up 0 bases and J gave up 3 bases, with 7 bases separating them. The CDR3 consists of 13 residues. The CDR3 spells CASSVGGSYEQYF. CDR3 sequence (DNA): TGTGCCAGCAGCGTAGGCGGAAGCTACGAGCAGTACTTC.

In its sample, this clone was seen a few times. The chain uses TRBV28 and TRBJ2-3; the D is unclear. The CDR3 totals 16 residues. V lost 3 bases and J 1 base, leaving 14 bases between the germline ends. Germline loops: CDR1 MDHEN, CDR2 SYDVKM. CDR3 sequence reads: CASSLVPGTGTDTQYF. The CDR3 DNA sequence: TGTGCCAGCAGTTTGGTTCCCGGCACAGGCACAGATACGCAGTATTTT.

V gene TRBV7-9 combines with J gene TRBJ1-5; D gene ambiguous. Germline lookup yields CDR1 SEHNR and CDR2 FQNEAQ (reference sequence). CDR3 length: 13 amino acids. Trimming pared 5 bases from V and 2 bases from J, leaving 7 bases between. The CDR3 sequence: CASSHPGNQPQHF. DNA of the CDR3: TGTGCCAGCAGCCACCCGGGCAATCAGCCCCAGCATTTT.

The chain combines TRBV7-2 with TRBJ1-2; TRBD1 matches at 7 bases. This CDR3 has 13 residues. Trimming at V came to 1 base and at J to 9 bases, leaving 5 bases not matched to a gene. Germline loops: CDR1 SGHTA, CDR2 FQGNSA. The CDR3 region has the DNA TGTGCCAGCAGCTTAGTAACAGGGGAACGCTACACCTTC. Translated: CASSLVTGERYTF.

The chain uses TRBV27 and TRBJ2-1, with 9 bases identical to TRBD2. The CDR3 runs 16 residues. Trimming removed 6 bases from V and 4 bases from J; junction bases left unmatched: 10. The germline V gene has CDR1 MNHEY and CDR2 SMNVEV (reference sequence). CDR3 sequence reads: CASRSSSGRKYNEQFF. In DNA, the CDR3 is TGTGCCAGCAGATCGTCGAGCGGGAGGAAATACAATGAGCAGTTCTTC.

This sequence joins TRBV6-1 and TRBJ2-7; tentatively, D is TRBD1 (6 bases). This CDR3 has 17 amino acids. V was pared by 0 bases and J by 4 bases, with 19 bases between. Looked up from germline, CDR1 is MNHNS and CDR2 is SASEGT. CDR3 protein: CASSEATGRELGYEQYF. CDR3 coding DNA: TGTGCCAGCAGTGAAGCTACAGGGAGAGAGCTCGGATACGAGCAGTACTTC.

This clone was picked up one time. The chain couples TRBV19 to TRBJ1-3, with 7 bases fitting TRBD1. Germline CDR1 reads LNHDA; CDR2 reads SQIVND (reference sequence). With 4 bases clipped from V and 4 bases from J, the junction kept 10 bases outside the gene matches. This CDR3 has 16 amino acids. The CDR3 coding sequence is TGTGCCAGTAGTACCCTATCGACAGGGACGGGAAACACCATATATTTT. It translates to CASSTLSTGTGNTIYF.

The rearrangement joins TRBV5-4 to TRBJ1-4, with 10 nucleotides matching TRBD1. V was pared by 6 bases and J by 6 bases, with 2 bases of the junction left unmatched. Germline-derived CDR1 and CDR2 are SGHNT and YYREEE (reference sequence). This CDR3 has 13 residues. The CDR3 DNA follows: TGTGCCAGCACTGGACAGGGGGATGAAAAACTGTTTTTT. Encoded protein: CASTGQGDEKLFF.

This rearrangement joins TRBV27 to TRBJ2-7; TRBD1 agrees at 10 bases. This CDR3 contains 14 residues. Germline loops: CDR1 MNHEY, CDR2 SMNVEV (reference sequence). Trimming took 5 bases from V and 6 from J; bases not matched to a gene: 7. The CDR3 DNA sequence: TGTGCCAGCAGTCCGTCGACAGGGGGCGGCGAGCAGTACTTC. Encoded protein: CASSPSTGGGEQYF.

The chain carries TRBV6-5 and TRBJ2-3; perhaps TRBD1 as D (5 bases). The CDR3 runs to 14 residues. The ends were cut back, 4 bases at V and 1 base at J, with 9 bases in the middle. CDR1 MNHEY and CDR2 SVGAGI come from the germline V gene. CDR3 loop: CASSFTGRTDTQYF. The CDR3 DNA is TGTGCCAGCAGTTTTACAGGACGCACAGATACGCAGTATTTT.

V is TRBV19 and J is TRBJ1-5; D gene uncertain. CDR3 length: 13 residues. V lost 1 base to trimming and J lost 9 bases, with 10 bases between them. Germline CDR1 is LNHDA and CDR2 is SQIVND (reference sequence). The CDR3 nucleotides are TGTGCCAGTAGTATAGGCCCCCGGTGGCCCCAGCATTTT. Translation gives CASSIGPRWPQHF.

The V gene is TRBV30, the J gene TRBJ1-2, with 9 bases aligning to TRBD1. The V segment lost 4 bases and the J segment 4 bases; nucleotides outside the gene matches: 7. Germline CDR1 reads GTSNPN; CDR2 reads SVGIG (reference sequence). The CDR3 is 14 amino acids. The CDR3 region is CAWTAQGASYGYTF. Written as DNA, the CDR3 is TGTGCCTGGACAGCACAGGGGGCCAGCTATGGCTACACCTTC.

The chain couples TRBV7-9 to TRBJ2-2; D is perhaps TRBD1 (5 bases). Germline V gene sequence: CDR1 SEHNR, CDR2 FQNEAQ (reference sequence). V was clipped by 5 bases and J by 2 bases, with 9 bases between them. This CDR3 is 14 amino acids long. As DNA, the CDR3 is TGTGCCAGCAGCCGTGACAGAAACACCGGGGAGCTGTTTTTT. Its protein product is CASSRDRNTGELFF.

The V call is TRBV7-8, the J call TRBJ1-1; 9 positions match TRBD1. This CDR3 has 15 residues. In germline, CDR1 is SGHVS, CDR2 FQNEAQ. V gave up 5 bases and J gave up 1 base; unmatched junction bases: 5. The CDR3 bases are TGTGCCAGCAGCACCCCGGGACAGGGGAACACTGAAGCTTTCTTT. This translates into CASSTPGQGNTEAFF.

The chain has TRBV12-3 or TRBV12-4 and TRBJ1-1, with a tentative D call TRBD1 (5 bases). The CDR3 loop spans 12 amino acids. The V end lost 10 bases, the J end lost 0 bases, and 9 bases lay between the germline ends. DNA of the CDR3: TGTGCCACCGGGGGAATGAACACTGAAGCTTTCTTT. Translation gives CATGGMNTEAFF.

This chain links TRBV7-2 with TRBJ2-2, with TRBD2 matching over 10 bases. CDR1 and CDR2 (germline): SGHTA, FQGNSA. The CDR3 runs 15 residues. J gave up 7 bases and V 9 bases, and 11 bases lay outside the gene matches. DNA for the CDR3: TGTGCCAGTCAGCGTGGGCTAGCGGGAGTCGGGGAGCTGTTTTTT. Protein product: CASQRGLAGVGELFF.

V is TRBV11-2 and J is TRBJ2-1; no reliable D call. V lost 5 bases to trimming and J lost 6 bases, with 8 bases between them. The CDR3 consists of 12 residues. CDR1 is SGHAT, CDR2 FQNNGV, per germline. CDR3 amino acids: CASSLLSNEQFF. The CDR3 DNA follows: TGTGCCAGCAGCCTTCTTAGCAATGAGCAGTTCTTC.

This chain joins TRBV30 and TRBJ1-5; D gene uncertain. The CDR3 runs to 18 residues. Trimming stripped 4 bases from V and 4 bases from J, with 26 bases between. Germline lookup yields CDR1 GTSNPN and CDR2 SVGIG (reference sequence). The CDR3 loop is CAWTRATRPGQPNQPQHF. Written as DNA, the CDR3 is TGTGCCTGGACGAGGGCTACACGTCCCGGTCAGCCAAATCAGCCCCAGCATTTT.